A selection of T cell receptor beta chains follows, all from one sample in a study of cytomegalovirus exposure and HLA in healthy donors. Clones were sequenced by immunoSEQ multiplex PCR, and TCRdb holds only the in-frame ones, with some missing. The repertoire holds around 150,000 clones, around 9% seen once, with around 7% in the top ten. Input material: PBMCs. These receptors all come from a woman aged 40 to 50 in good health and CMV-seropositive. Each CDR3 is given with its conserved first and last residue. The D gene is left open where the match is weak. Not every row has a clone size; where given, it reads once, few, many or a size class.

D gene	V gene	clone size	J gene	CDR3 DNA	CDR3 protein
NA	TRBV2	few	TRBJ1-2	TGTGCCAGCAGTGAGGAGATCAACTATGGCTACACCTTC	CASSEEINYGYTF
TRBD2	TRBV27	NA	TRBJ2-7	TGTGCCAGCAGTTCCCCGGGTAGCGGGGGGTCTTACTACGAGCAGTACTTC	CASSSPGSGGSYYEQYF
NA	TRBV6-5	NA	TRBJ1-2	TGTGCCAGCAGTTATCAGGCGGGCTATGGCTACACCTTC	CASSYQAGYGYTF
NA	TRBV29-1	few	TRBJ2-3	TGCAGCGTTGAGGGGCCTTACACAGATACGCAGTATTTT	CSVEGPYTDTQYF
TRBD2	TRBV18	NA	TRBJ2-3	TGTGCCAGCTCCCCTAGCGGGGGGGACAGAGATACGCAGTATTTT	CASSPSGGDRDTQYF
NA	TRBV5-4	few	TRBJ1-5	TGTGCCAGCAGCTTATTTAAGCTGAGGACTAATCAGCCCCAGCATTTT	CASSLFKLRTNQPQHF
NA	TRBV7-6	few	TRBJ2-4	TGTGCCAGCAGCTTAGGTGTGGAGGCTGGAAACATTCAGTACTTC	CASSLGVEAGNIQYF
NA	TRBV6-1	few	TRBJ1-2	TGTGCCAGCAGGATATCGGGGTTCCCACATGGCTACACCTTC	CASRISGFPHGYTF
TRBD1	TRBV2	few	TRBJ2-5	TGTGCCAGCAGGGATCTGACAGGGGTGTTGGAGACCCAGTACTTC	CASRDLTGVLETQYF
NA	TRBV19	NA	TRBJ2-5	TGTGCCAGTAGTATAAGACAGTTAGAGACCCAGTACTTC	CASSIRQLETQYF
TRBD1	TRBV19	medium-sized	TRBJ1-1	TGTGCCAGTAGTTCCCGGACAGGGTCGAGGGGCGCTGAAGCTTTCTTT	CASSSRTGSRGAEAFF
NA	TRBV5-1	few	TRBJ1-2	TGCGCCAGCAGCTTGGCGCCAGGGTACCATGGCTACACCTTC	CASSLAPGYHGYTF
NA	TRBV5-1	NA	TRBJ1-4	TGCGCCAGCAGCTTGGGGACAGTTGAAAAACTGTTTTTT	CASSLGTVEKLFF
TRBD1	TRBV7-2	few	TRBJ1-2	TGTGCCAGCAGCTTAGAGACCAGGGGGCTCGGCTACACCTTC	CASSLETRGLGYTF
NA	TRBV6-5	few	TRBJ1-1	TGTGCCAGCAGTTACAAGGGGGGGGGCGCTGAAGCTTTCTTT	CASSYKGGGAEAFF
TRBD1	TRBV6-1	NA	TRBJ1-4	TGTGCCAGCAGACAGGGGCCTGCAACTAATGAAAAACTGTTTTTT	CASRQGPATNEKLFF
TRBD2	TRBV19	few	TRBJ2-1	TGTGCCAGTAGTATCACTAGCGGGGGTCATGAGCAGTTCTTC	CASSITSGGHEQFF
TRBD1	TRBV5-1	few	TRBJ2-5	TGCGCCAGCAGCTCTGCCCCCCTGGACAGGGTTTATGAGACCCAGTACTTC	CASSSAPLDRVYETQYF
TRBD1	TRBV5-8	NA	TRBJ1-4	TGTGCCAGCAGCTCCAGGGGGGCCAGTGAAAAACTGTTTTTT	CASSSRGASEKLFF
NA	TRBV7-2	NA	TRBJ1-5	TGTGCCAGCAGCCCGCCCCCAGGGGACAATCAGCCCCAGCATTTT	CASSPPPGDNQPQHF
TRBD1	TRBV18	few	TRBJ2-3	TGTGCCAGCTCACCAGGACAGGGAGGCACAGATACGCAGTATTTT	CASSPGQGGTDTQYF
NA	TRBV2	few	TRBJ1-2	TGTGCCAGCAACCCCCAGGGCCAGAACTATGGCTACACCTTC	CASNPQGQNYGYTF
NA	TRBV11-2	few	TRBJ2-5	TGTGCCAGCAGCTCATACGGGATCTTTGGGAAAGGGACCCAGTACTTC	CASSSYGIFGKGTQYF
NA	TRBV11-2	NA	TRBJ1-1	TGTGCCAGCAACCCTACAGGGAACACTGAAGCTTTCTTT	CASNPTGNTEAFF
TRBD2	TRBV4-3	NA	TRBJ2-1	TGCGCCAGCAGCTTGCGACGGGGGGGCTCCTACAATGAGCAGTTCTTC	CASSLRRGGSYNEQFF
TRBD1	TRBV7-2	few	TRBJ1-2	TGTGCCAGCAGCTTATTCCGGACAGGGGGGGTCCCCTATGGCTACACCTTC	CASSLFRTGGVPYGYTF
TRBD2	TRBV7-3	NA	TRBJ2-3	TGTGCCAGCAGCAGACTAGCGGGGGGCACAGATACGAAGTATTTC	CASSRLAGGTDTKYF
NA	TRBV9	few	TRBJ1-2	TGTGCCAGCAGCGAGGGGGGGCTTTATGGCTACACCTTC	CASSEGGLYGYTF
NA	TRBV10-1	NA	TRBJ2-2	TGCGCCAGCGGCGGGGCGAGGACCGGGGAGCTGTTTTTT	CASGGARTGELFF
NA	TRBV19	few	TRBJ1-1	TGTGCCAGTAGTATGGCAGGTACCACTGAAGCTTTCTTT	CASSMAGTTEAFF
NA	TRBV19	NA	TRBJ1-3	TGTGCCAGTAGTATCCTAGGAGGGAGCTCTGGAAACACCATATATTTT	CASSILGGSSGNTIYF
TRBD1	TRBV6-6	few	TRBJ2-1	TGTGCCAGCAGCTCGGACAGGGGCCTCTACAATGAGCAGTTCTTC	CASSSDRGLYNEQFF
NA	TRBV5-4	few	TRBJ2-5	TGTGCCAGCAGCTTGGGGGGCGTTTTAGAGACCCAGTACTTC	CASSLGGVLETQYF
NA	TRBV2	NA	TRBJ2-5	TGTGCCAGCAGTGATGCGCGGAGGTACCAAGAGACCCAGTACTTC	CASSDARRYQETQYF
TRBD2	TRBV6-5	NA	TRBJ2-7	TGTGCCAGCAGTTTTAGCGGGGGAGGTGGCAACGAGCAGTACTTC	CASSFSGGGGNEQYF
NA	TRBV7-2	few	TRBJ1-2	TGTGCCAGCAGCTATCCGGGACACGGTCAGGATTCCTATGGCTACACCTTC	CASSYPGHGQDSYGYTF
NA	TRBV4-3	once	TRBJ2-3	TGCGCCAGCAGCCAAGATCTCCCAGATACGCAGTATTTT	CASSQDLPDTQYF
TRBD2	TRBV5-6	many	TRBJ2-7	TGTGCCAGCAGCTCCCTAGCGGGGTTCAGGTACGAGCAGTACTTC	CASSSLAGFRYEQYF
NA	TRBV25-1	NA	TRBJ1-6	TGTGCCAGCAACCCTGGGGGGTCTGAAGGATCACCCCTCCACTTT	CASNPGGSEGSPLHF
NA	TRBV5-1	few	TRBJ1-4	TGCGCCAGCAGCTTGGCCGGTTTTGGGCAGATTAATGAAAAACTGTTTTTT	CASSLAGFGQINEKLFF
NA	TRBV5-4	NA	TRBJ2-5	TGTGCCAGCAGTGCCAGCGGGTGGAACGAAGAGACCCAGTACTTC	CASSASGWNEETQYF
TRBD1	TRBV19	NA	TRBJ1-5	TGTGCCAGTAGTTCCGGGACAGGGGGCAATCAGCCCCAGCATTTT	CASSSGTGGNQPQHF
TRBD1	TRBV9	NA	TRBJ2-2	TGTGCCAGCAGCCAATCGGGACAGGGGACCGGGGAGCTGTTTTTT	CASSQSGQGTGELFF
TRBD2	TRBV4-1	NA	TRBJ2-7	TGCGCCAGCAGCCACGGACTAGCGGGGCCCTACGAGCAGTACTTC	CASSHGLAGPYEQYF
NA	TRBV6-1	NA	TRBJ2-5	TGTGCCAGCAGTGAAGGCAGAGGGAAGAAAGAGACCCAGTACTTC	CASSEGRGKKETQYF
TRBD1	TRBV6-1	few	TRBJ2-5	TGTGCCAGCAGTGAATTGTCCAGGGGGCAAGAGACCCAGTACTTC	CASSELSRGQETQYF
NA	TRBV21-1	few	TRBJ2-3	TGTGCCAGCAGCAGGCGACGGTCCCCCGGGACTAGCGGGGGTCACACAGATACGCAGTATTTT	CASSRRRSPGTSGGHTDTQYF
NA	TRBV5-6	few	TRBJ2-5	TGTGCCAGCAGCTTGGTAACAAGATCCCAAGAGACCCAGTACTTC	CASSLVTRSQETQYF
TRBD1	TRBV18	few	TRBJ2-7	TGTGCCAGCTCAACCGGGACAGACGGAGAGCAGTACTTC	CASSTGTDGEQYF